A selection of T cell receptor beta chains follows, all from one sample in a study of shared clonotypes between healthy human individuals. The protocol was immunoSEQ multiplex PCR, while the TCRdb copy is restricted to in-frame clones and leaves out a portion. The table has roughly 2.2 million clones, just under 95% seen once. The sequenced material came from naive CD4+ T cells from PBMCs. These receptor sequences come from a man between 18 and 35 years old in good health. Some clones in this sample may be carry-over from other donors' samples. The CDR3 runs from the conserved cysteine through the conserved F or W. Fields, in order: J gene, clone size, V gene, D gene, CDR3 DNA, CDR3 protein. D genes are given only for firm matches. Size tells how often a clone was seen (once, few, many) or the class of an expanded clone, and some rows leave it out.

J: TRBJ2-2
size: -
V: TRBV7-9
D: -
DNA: TGTGCCAGCAGCTTAGTTAGGAACACCGGGGAGCTGTTTTTT
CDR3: CASSLVRNTGELFF

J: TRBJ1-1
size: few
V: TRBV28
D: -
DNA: TGTGCCAGCAGTTTAGCCTTTAGCACTGAAGCTTTCTTT
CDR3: CASSLAFSTEAFF

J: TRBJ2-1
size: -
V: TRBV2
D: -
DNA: TGTGCCAGCAGTATCTCCCGGGTCCCCCACGAGCAGTTCTTC
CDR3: CASSISRVPHEQFF

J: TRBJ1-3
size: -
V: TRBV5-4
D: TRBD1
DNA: TGTGCCAGCAGCTTGGGGCCCCTTCTTACTACAGGGGACTCTGGAAACACCATATATTTT
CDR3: CASSLGPLLTTGDSGNTIYF

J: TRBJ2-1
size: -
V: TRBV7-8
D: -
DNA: TGTGCCAGCAGCTTAGTCGGGACTGAGCAGTTCTTC
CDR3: CASSLVGTEQFF

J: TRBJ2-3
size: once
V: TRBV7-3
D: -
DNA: TGTGCCAGCAGTTCGATTCCAAGGGCCACGCAGTATTTT
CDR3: CASSSIPRATQYF

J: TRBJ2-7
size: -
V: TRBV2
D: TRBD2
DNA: TGTGCCAGCAGTGCGGCTAGCGGCTGGCGGGACGAGCAGTACTTC
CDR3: CASSAASGWRDEQYF

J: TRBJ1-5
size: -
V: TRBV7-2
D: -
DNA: TGTGCCAGCAGCTTAGGGGGTTCTAGCAATCAGCCCCAGCATTTT
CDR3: CASSLGGSSNQPQHF

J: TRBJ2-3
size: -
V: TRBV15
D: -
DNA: TGTGCCACCAGCTTACGTGCTAGCACAGATACGCAGTATTTT
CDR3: CATSLRASTDTQYF

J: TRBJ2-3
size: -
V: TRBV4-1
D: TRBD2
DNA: TGCGCCAGCACTAGCGGGAGGACCTCCGGTTTTACTAGCACAGATACGCAGTATTTT
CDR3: CASTSGRTSGFTSTDTQYF

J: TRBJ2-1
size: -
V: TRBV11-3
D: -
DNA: TGTGCCAGCAGCTTAGGCCCGGGACGGACGACTAGAGCCAATGAGCAGTTCTTC
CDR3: CASSLGPGRTTRANEQFF

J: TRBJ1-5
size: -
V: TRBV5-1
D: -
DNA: TGCGCCAGCAGCTTGGGACCGGGCGATCAGCCCCAGCATTTT
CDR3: CASSLGPGDQPQHF

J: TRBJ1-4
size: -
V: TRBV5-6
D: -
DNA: TGTGCCAGCAGCACTCGGGGGCTTAGTGGTGAAAAACTGTTTTTT
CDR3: CASSTRGLSGEKLFF

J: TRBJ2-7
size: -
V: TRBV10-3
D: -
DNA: TGTGCCATCAGCAACCGACCCGAATCCTTCTCCTACGAGCAGTACTTC
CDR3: CAISNRPESFSYEQYF

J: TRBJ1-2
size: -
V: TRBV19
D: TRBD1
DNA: TGTGCCAGTAGTATTGGGACAGGCTGGGGCTACACCTTC
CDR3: CASSIGTGWGYTF

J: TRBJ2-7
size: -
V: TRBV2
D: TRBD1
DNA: TGTGCCAGCAGACTGAATATACAGGGGACCCACGAGCAGTACTTC
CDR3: CASRLNIQGTHEQYF

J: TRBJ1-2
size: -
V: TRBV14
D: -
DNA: TGTGCCAGCAGCCAAGATGTTGCAGGGGCATTTGGTGGCTACACCTTC
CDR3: CASSQDVAGAFGGYTF

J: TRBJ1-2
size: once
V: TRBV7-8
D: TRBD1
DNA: TGTGCCAGCAGCCCCCGCTGGACAGGGGACGGCTACACCTTC
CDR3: CASSPRWTGDGYTF

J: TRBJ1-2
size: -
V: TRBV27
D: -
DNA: TGTGCCAGCAGTTTATTACAGGGATACCCCTATGGCTACACCTTC
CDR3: CASSLLQGYPYGYTF

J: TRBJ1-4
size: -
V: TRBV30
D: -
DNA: TGTGCCTGGAGTCGGTGGTCGGGCGCAACTAATGAAAAACTGTTTTTT
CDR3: CAWSRWSGATNEKLFF

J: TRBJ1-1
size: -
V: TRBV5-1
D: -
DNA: TGCGCCAGCAGCTCCCTCGGGGCCGTCACTGAAGCTTTCTTT
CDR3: CASSSLGAVTEAFF

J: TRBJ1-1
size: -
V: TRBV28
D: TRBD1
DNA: TGTGCCAGCAGACAGGGGTTGTACACTGAAGCTTTCTTT
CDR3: CASRQGLYTEAFF

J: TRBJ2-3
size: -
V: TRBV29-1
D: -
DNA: TGCAGCGTCCTGGCCAGAAAACTCCCCCCTAGCACAGATACGCAGTATTTT
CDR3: CSVLARKLPPSTDTQYF

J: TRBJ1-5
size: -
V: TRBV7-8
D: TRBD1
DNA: TGTGCCAGCAGCTTATTTGGGACAGGGGGCGGTCAGCCCCAGCATTTT
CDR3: CASSLFGTGGGQPQHF

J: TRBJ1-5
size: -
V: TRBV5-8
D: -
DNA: TGTGCCAGCAGCTCGTACGGGACGGGGAGCAATCAGCCCCAGCATTTT
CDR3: CASSSYGTGSNQPQHF

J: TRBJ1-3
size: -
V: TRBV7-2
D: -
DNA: TGTGCCAGCAGCCCTAACGGGTGGGGAAACACCATATATTTT
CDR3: CASSPNGWGNTIYF

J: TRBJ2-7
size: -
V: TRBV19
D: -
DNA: TGTGCCAGTAGTCCCACGGACAGATTCTACGAGCAGTACTTC
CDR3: CASSPTDRFYEQYF

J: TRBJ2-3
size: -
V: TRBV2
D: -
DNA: TGTGCCAGCGATAATAGAATACAACTAAGCACAGATACGCAGTATTTT
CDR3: CASDNRIQLSTDTQYF

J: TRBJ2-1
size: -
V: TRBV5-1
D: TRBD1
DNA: TGCGCCAGCAGCTTCGCTGTGGGGGACAGTACCTACAATGAGCAGTTCTTC
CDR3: CASSFAVGDSTYNEQFF

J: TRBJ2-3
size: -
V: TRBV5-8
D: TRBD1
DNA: TGTGCCAGCAGCCCGGACAGGGGGGAGTATTTT
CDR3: CASSPDRGEYF

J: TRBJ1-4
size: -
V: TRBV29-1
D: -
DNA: TGCAGCGTTGAAGATCCCCCCGGCTTGGGTGGCAAACTGTTTTTT
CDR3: CSVEDPPGLGGKLFF

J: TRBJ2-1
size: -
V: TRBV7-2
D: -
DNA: TGTGCCAGCAGCTTAGTTGGTAGCGTGACGAGCTCCTACAATGAGCAGTTCTTC
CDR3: CASSLVGSVTSSYNEQFF

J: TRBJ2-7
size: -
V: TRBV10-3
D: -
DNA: TGTGCCACCAGAATAGGGGACACTCCCTACGAGCAGTACTTC
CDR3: CATRIGDTPYEQYF

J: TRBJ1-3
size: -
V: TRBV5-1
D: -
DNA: TGCGCCAGCAGGCCGAGGGCAGGCTCTGGAAACACCATATATTTT
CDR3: CASRPRAGSGNTIYF

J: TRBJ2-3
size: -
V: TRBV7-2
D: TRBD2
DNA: TGTGCCAGCAGCTTTCTAGCGGGAGGAGGGACAGATACGCAGTATTTT
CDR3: CASSFLAGGGTDTQYF

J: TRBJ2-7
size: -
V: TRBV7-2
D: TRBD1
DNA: TGTGCCAGCAGCGACCACAGGGGGCGGGAGCAGTACTTC
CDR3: CASSDHRGREQYF

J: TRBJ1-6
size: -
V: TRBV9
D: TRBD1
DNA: TGTGCCAGCAGCGCCCGGGGACAGGGTAATTCACCCCTCCACTTT
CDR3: CASSARGQGNSPLHF

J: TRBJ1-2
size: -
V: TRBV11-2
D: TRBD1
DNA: TGTGCCAGCAGCTTGTATCTTGGGGACAGGGGCTATGGCTACACCTTC
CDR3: CASSLYLGDRGYGYTF

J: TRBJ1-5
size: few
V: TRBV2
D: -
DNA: TGTGCCAGCAGTGATGAGACGGAAGTCCAGCCCCAGCATTTT
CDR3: CASSDETEVQPQHF

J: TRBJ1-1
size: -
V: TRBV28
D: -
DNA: TGTGCCAGCAGTTTTTCTAAGATTGAAGCTTTCTTT
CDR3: CASSFSKIEAFF

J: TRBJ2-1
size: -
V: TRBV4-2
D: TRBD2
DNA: TGTGCCAGCAGCCAAGATTGGCGGGGGGACATCAATGAGCAGTTCTTC
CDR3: CASSQDWRGDINEQFF

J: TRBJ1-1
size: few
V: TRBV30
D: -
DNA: TGTGCCTCCCAGGATCCGAACACTGAAGCTTTCTTT
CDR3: CASQDPNTEAFF

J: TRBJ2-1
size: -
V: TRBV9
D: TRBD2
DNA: TGTGCCAGCAGCGTAGCTGGGACTACAAAAAATGAGCAGTTCTTC
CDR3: CASSVAGTTKNEQFF

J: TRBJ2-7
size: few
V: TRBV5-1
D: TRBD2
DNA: TGCGCCAGCAGCGGTGGGACTAGCGTCTCCTACGAGCAGTACTTC
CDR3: CASSGGTSVSYEQYF

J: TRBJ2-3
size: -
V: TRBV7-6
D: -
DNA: TGTGCCAGCAGCTTGGGACTCGTACTCACAGATACGCAGTATTTT
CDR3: CASSLGLVLTDTQYF

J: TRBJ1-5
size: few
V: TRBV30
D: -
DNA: TGTGCCTGTCGCGAGAGCAATCAGCCCCAGCATTTT
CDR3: CACRESNQPQHF

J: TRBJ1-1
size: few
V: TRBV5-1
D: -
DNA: TGCGCCAGCAGCTTGGGGGCGGGGCGGACTGAAGCTTTCTTT
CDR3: CASSLGAGRTEAFF

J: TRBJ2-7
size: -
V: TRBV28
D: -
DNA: TGTGCCAGCACCCCCGGCCAACAGAGTACGGGGCAGTACTTC
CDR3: CASTPGQQSTGQYF

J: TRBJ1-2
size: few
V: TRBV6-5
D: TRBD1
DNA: TGTGCCAGCAGTGTAACAGGGGCCACGTATGGCTACACCTTC
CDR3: CASSVTGATYGYTF

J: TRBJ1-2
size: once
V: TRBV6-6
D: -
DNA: TGTGCCAGCAGTTACTCGCGCAGACACTATGGCTACACCTTC
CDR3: CASSYSRRHYGYTF

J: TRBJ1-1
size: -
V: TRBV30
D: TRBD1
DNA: TGTGCCTGGACCGACAGGGGAGGGACTGAAGCTTTCTTT
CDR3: CAWTDRGGTEAFF

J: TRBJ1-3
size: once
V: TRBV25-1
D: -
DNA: TGTGCCAGCAGTGAATCAGGGGCGAGCTCTGGAAACACCATATATTTT
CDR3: CASSESGASSGNTIYF

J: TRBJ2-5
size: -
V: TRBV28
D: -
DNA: TGTGCCGTCAAACGCCGGGGCCAAGAGACCCAGTACTTC
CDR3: CAVKRRGQETQYF

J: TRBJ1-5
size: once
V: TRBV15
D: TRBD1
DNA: TGTGCCACCAGCAGCGTATCACAGGGGCTGGATCAGCCCCAGCATTTT
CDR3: CATSSVSQGLDQPQHF

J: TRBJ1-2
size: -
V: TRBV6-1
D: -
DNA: TGTGCCAGCAGCCCCACAGAGAGGGACTATGGCTACACCTTC
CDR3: CASSPTERDYGYTF

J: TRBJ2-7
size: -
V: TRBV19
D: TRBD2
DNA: TGTGCCAGTAGTATCGGCGGGAGTGACAACGAGCAGTACTTC
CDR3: CASSIGGSDNEQYF

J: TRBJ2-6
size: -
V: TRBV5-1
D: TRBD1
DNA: TGCGCCAGCAGCTATGGCACAGGGGGCTCCTTCTCTGGGGCCAACGTCCTGACTTTC
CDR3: CASSYGTGGSFSGANVLTF

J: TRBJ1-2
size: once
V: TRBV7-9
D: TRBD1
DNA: TGTGCCACCGAAGGGACAGGGCGTCTTAACGGCTACACCTTC
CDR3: CATEGTGRLNGYTF

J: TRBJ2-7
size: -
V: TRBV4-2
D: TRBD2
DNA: TGTGCCAGCAGCCAATCCAGCGGGACTAGCGACGAGCAGTACTTC
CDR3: CASSQSSGTSDEQYF

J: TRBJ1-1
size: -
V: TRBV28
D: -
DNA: TGTGCCAGCAGTTTATCGGGTTTCACTGAAGCTTTCTTT
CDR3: CASSLSGFTEAFF